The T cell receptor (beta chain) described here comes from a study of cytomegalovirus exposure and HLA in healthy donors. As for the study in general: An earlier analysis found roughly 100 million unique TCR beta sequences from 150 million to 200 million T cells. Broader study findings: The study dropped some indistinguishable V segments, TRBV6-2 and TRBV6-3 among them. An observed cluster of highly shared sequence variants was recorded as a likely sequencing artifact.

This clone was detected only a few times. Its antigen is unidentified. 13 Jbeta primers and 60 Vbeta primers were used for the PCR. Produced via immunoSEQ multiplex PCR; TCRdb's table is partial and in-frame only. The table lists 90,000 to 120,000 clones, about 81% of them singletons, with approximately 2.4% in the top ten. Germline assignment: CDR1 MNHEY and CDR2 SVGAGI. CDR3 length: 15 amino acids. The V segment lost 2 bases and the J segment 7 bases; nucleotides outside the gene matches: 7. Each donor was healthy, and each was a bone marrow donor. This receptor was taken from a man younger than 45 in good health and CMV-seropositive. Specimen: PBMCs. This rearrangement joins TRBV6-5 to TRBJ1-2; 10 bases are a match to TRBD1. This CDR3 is CASSYPGQGVVGYTF. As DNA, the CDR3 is TGTGCCAGCAGTTACCCCGGACAGGGGGTGGTTGGCTACACCTTC.